The T cell receptor beta chain described here comes from a study of blood T cells in healthy people across ages. The V and J ends lost 2 bases and 1 base, in that order; junction bases with no gene match: 1. The CDR3 totals 14 residues. Germline CDR1 reads MNHEY; CDR2 reads SVGAGI. The people who gave samples were healthy Caucasians from Russia, aged roughly 6 to 90. In this sample, this clonotype turned up once. Its antigen is as yet unknown. Notes on the study in general: Both higher diversity and more naive CD4+ cells marked long-lived donors when set against aged donors. Roughly linear declines in TCR beta diversity per million T cells occurred with age. PBMCs that were unsorted prevented a conclusive naive versus antigen-experienced comparison.

The second PCR ran roughly 7 to 12 cycles with a sample-barcoded 5' primer and J-beta primers. In TCRdb, the 5' RACE reads were re-called with MiXCR into one record per CDR3 protein. The data show some 1.6 million distinct CDR3 sequences, roughly a third seen once. The rearrangement joins TRBV6-5 to TRBJ2-5; 7 bases are shared with TRBD1. Sequenced material: blood. The sequence derives from a woman aged 30 to 39 in good health. CDR3 protein: CASSYPGGQETQYF. The DNA of the CDR3 is TGTGCCAGCAGTTACCCAGGGGGCCAAGAGACCCAGTACTTC.